This TCR beta chain was captured by sequencing in a study of T-cell reconstitution after alpha-beta-depleted transplantation in children. Germline trimming cut 3 bases from V and 8 bases from J; bases unmatched to any gene: 8. CDR3 length: 14 amino acids. The germline CDR1 and CDR2 sequences are SGDLS and YYNGEE. Using unique molecular identifiers, the investigators prepared the TCRbeta library. TCRdb passed the PCR reads through MiXCR, listing each CDR3 protein once. The table has 400,000 to 500,000 distinct CDR3 sequences, 11% seen once. The clonotype was recovered from a human donor who donated a stem cell graft to a child with acute myeloid leukemia. V is TRBV9 and J is TRBJ2-1; 7 bases match TRBD2. The sequencing here drew on PBMCs from the stem cell graft donor, taken from the stem cell graft. In DNA form, the CDR3 reads TGTGCCAGCAGCGCGACGGGAGGCGTGCATGAGCAGTTCTTC. Translating it yields CASSATGGVHEQFF.